This T cell receptor (beta chain) was identified during a study of T-cell reconstitution after alpha-beta-depleted transplantation in children. The TCRbeta library was prepared with unique molecular identifiers. TCRdb reprocessed the PCR reads via MiXCR and lists one record per CDR3 protein. The sample holds about 500,000 distinct CDR3 sequences, 32% seen once. After removal of 3 bases from V and 5 bases from J, the junction contained 6 bases not matched to a gene. This CDR3 has 15 amino acids. CDR1 and CDR2 (germline): SGDLS, YYNGEE. Source: PBMCs from the stem cell graft donor, taken from the stem cell graft. This chain connects TRBV9 to TRBJ2-5; TRBD2 aligns across 11 bases. This sequence originates from a human donor who donated a stem cell graft to a child with aplastic anemia. The CDR3 DNA reads TGTGCCAGCAGCGAGGGACTAGCGGCCAGTGAGACCCAGTACTTC. Encoded protein: CASSEGLAASETQYF.